The entry below describes one T cell receptor (beta chain). Its specificity is not known. This specimen comes from a study of T cells in Graves' hyperthyroidism and ophthalmopathy. V trimming: 5 bases; J trimming: 1 base; junction bases outside the gene matches: 7. Germline V gene sequence: CDR1 MNHEY, CDR2 SMNVEV (reference sequence). CDR3 length equals 15 residues. Overall study findings and caveats: Model-based prediction identified ophthalmopathy a median around seven months prior to its onset.

The source material, RNA transcripts, was used to amplify TCR beta CDR3 regions. An initial round of RT-PCR targeting the TCR CDR3 relied on the HTBI primer set. TCRdb passed the multiplex PCR reads through MiXCR, listing each CDR3 protein once. The sample consists of roughly 500,000 distinct CDR3 sequences, over 45% of them appearing once. The diagnostic basis comprised clinical symptoms, serum thyroxine and TRAb, thyroid ultrasound and orbital computed tomography. Source material: peripheral blood or thyroid tissue (not recorded which). The receptor comes from an adult woman with Graves' disease, either hyperthyroidism or ophthalmopathy (not recorded which). The chain employs TRBV27 and TRBJ1-1; 7 positions agree with TRBD1. CDR3 nucleotide sequence: TGTGCCAGCAGTCCCTGGGACAGAGAGAACACTGAAGCTTTCTTT. Translation gives CASSPWDRENTEAFF.